The 31 T cell receptor beta chains below were found in one sample sequenced in a study of T cells in Graves' hyperthyroidism and ophthalmopathy. The source material, RNA transcripts, was used to amplify TCR beta CDR3 regions. First-round RT-PCR of the TCR CDR3 relied on the HTBI primer set. TCRdb ran MiXCR on the multiplex PCR reads and lists one entry per CDR3 protein. This sample has 530,000 or so distinct CDR3 sequences, with about half found just once. The sample comprised peripheral blood or thyroid tissue (not recorded which). These TCRs come from a woman under 30 with Graves' hyperthyroidism.

There are a few counts of this clonotype. This chain joins TRBV7-2 and TRBJ2-4; the D is unclear. The CDR3 consists of 14 residues. With 5 bases removed from V and 1 base from J, the gap between germline ends came to 9 bases. CDR1 is SGHTA and CDR2 is FQGNSA in the germline V gene. CDR3 nucleotide sequence: TGTGCCAGCAGCCTACACTTGGCCAAAAACATTCAGTACTTC. Its translation: CASSLHLAKNIQYF.

At least ten counts were recorded for this clonotype. The gene calls are TRBV29-1 and TRBJ1-3; D uncertain. CDR1 is SQVTM, CDR2 ANQGSEA, per germline. The CDR3 covers 14 residues. V was pared by 4 bases and J by 2 bases, with 12 bases between. The CDR3 loop reads CSVGAGGTGNTIYF. CDR3 sequence (DNA): TGCAGCGTTGGAGCTGGCGGGACTGGAAACACCATATATTTT.

This clonotype was observed many times. This chain joins TRBV6-6 and TRBJ1-3; D gene ambiguous. This CDR3 contains 14 residues. Germline lookup yields CDR1 MNHNY and CDR2 SVGAGI (reference sequence). V lost 6 bases and J 2 bases, leaving 11 bases between the germline ends. The CDR3 nucleotides are TGTGCCAGCAGCTCGGACCCGGCTGGAAACACCATATATTTT. Its translation is CASSSDPAGNTIYF.

CDR3 sequence: CSASWDSSYNEKLFF. Written as DNA, the CDR3 is TGCAGTGCTAGCTGGGACAGCTCCTACAATGAAAAACTGTTTTTT. V is TRBV20-1 and J is TRBJ1-4; 7 bases match TRBD1. Germline CDR1 and CDR2: DFQATT and SNEGSKA (reference sequence). The ends lost 3 bases at V and 5 bases at J; junction bases unmatched: 9. The CDR3 has 15 residues.

This clonotype came up many times. V is TRBV7-8 and J is TRBJ2-5; 14 nucleotides align to TRBD2. Germline values: CDR1 SGHVS, CDR2 FQNEAQ. This CDR3 region has 17 residues. V trimming: 4 bases; J trimming: 5 bases; junction bases outside the gene matches: 9. CDR3 residues: CASSSGTSGSPGETQYF. As DNA, the CDR3 is TGTGCCAGCAGCTCCGGGACTAGCGGGAGTCCCGGGGAGACCCAGTACTTC.

At least ten counts were recorded for this clonotype. V usage is TRBV24-1 and J usage is TRBJ2-7; 14 bases map to TRBD2. This CDR3 has 17 residues. Germline V gene data show CDR1 as KGHDR and CDR2 as SFDVKD. V gave up 2 bases and J gave up 6 bases; unmatched junction bases: 8. CDR3 nucleotides: TGTGCCACCAGTGATTCCCAGGGGACTAGCGGGAGAGGCGAGCAGTACTTC. Translated: CATSDSQGTSGRGEQYF.

This clonotype has at least ten counts. The chain uses TRBV12-3 or TRBV12-4 and TRBJ1-2, with D maybe TRBD1 (6 bases). V was shortened by 7 bases and J by 7 bases, with 22 bases between the two germline ends. This CDR3 has 15 amino acids. CDR3 amino acids: CASTITDQGRIGYTF. DNA of the CDR3: TGTGCCAGCACTATAACGGACCAGGGGCGGATTGGCTACACCTTC.

Concerning this clonotype itself: With only one base between it and a far larger clone, this is likely a read error. CDR3 sequence reads: CASSQTSSNTGELFF. The CDR3 DNA follows: TGTGCCAGCAGCCAGACTAGCTCGAACACCGGGGAGCTGTTTTTT. The genes are TRBV7-9 and TRBJ2-2, with 7 bases that match TRBD2. Germline V gene lookup returns CDR1 SEHNR and CDR2 FQNEAQ (reference sequence). Trimming removed 5 bases from V and 0 bases from J; junction bases left unmatched: 3. The CDR3 length is 15 residues.

There are many counts of this clonotype. This CDR3 reads CSYGDRSYGYTF. In DNA form, the CDR3 reads TGCAGCTACGGGGACAGATCCTATGGCTACACCTTC. This rearrangement joins TRBV29-1 to TRBJ1-2; 7 nucleotides line up with TRBD1. Germline CDR1 reads SQVTM; CDR2 reads ANQGSEA. V lost 8 bases to trimming and J lost 4 bases; unmatched junction nucleotides: 7. The CDR3 has 12 residues. The variable domain in full, with the rest retrieved from reference TRBV29-1 and TRBJ1-2, is SAVISQKPSRDICQRGTSLTIQCQVDSQVTMMFWYRQQPGQSLTLIATANQGSEATYESGFVIDKFPISRPNLTFSTLTVSNMSPEDSSIYLCSYGDRSYGYTFGSGTRLTVV.

The CDR3: CASSYSGRDTYEQYF. The CDR3, as DNA: TGTGCCAGCAGCTATAGCGGGAGGGATACCTACGAGCAGTACTTC. The chain uses TRBV12-3 or TRBV12-4 and TRBJ2-7, with TRBD2 identical over 11 bases. V lost 6 bases to trimming and J lost 2 bases; unmatched junction nucleotides: 6. This CDR3 has 15 amino acids.

In its sample, this clonotype was seen many times. V is TRBV10-3 and J is TRBJ1-2; 7 bases align to TRBD1. J gave up 2 bases and V 6 bases, and 6 bases lay outside the gene matches. Germline V gene lookup returns CDR1 ENHRY and CDR2 SYGVKD. The CDR3 totals 14 residues. The CDR3 DNA is TGTGCCATCAGCCGACAGGGATCCAACTATGGCTACACCTTC. The encoded protein is CAISRQGSNYGYTF.

This clonotype has ten or more counts. The chain links TRBV9 to TRBJ1-1; no clear D. The CDR3 is 14 amino acids. From germline, CDR1 is SGDLS and CDR2 YYNGEE. Deletions cut 0 bases from V and 4 bases from J, with 10 bases between. DNA of the CDR3: TGTGCCAGCAGCGTAGAGATAGGCTCCACTGAAGCTTTCTTT. This translates into CASSVEIGSTEAFF.

The table lists this clonotype with many counts. V is TRBV14 and J is TRBJ1-1, with D unresolved. Trimming took off 0 bases at V and 10 bases at J, with 12 bases between the two ends. Germline V gives CDR1 SGHDN, CDR2 FVKESK. The CDR3 sequence is 13 residues long. CDR3 sequence: CASSQDFGLGAFF. The CDR3, as DNA: TGTGCCAGCAGCCAAGATTTCGGACTGGGAGCTTTCTTT.

This clonotype was picked up many times. The chain links TRBV19 to TRBJ1-2; D not certain. CDR1 is LNHDA, CDR2 SQIVND, per germline (reference sequence). Trimming took off 2 bases at V and 4 bases at J, with 8 bases between the two ends. This CDR3 is built from 13 residues. The CDR3 nucleotides read TGTGCCAGTAGTATACGTGAGGGCTATGGCTACACCTTC. It specifies CASSIREGYGYTF.

In DNA, the CDR3 is TGCAGCTTAGCTAGGACAGGATATGGCTACACCTTC. Amino acids: CSLARTGYGYTF. The chain combines TRBV29-1 with TRBJ1-2, with 7 bases fitting TRBD1. This CDR3 is 12 amino acids long. V lost 8 bases, J lost 5 bases, and 8 bases stayed unmatched. Germline CDR1 is SQVTM and CDR2 is ANQGSEA.

This clonotype was found once. CDR3 in amino acids: CASSEPTAGVNSPLHF. DNA for the CDR3: TGTGCCAGCAGTGAACCGACAGCGGGCGTGAATTCACCCCTCCACTTT. The rearrangement uses TRBV2 and TRBJ1-6; maybe TRBD1 (5 bases). Germline CDR1 SNHLY, CDR2 FYNNEI. V gave up 2 bases and J gave up 7 bases, with 15 bases separating them. The CDR3 extends over 16 amino acids. Based on the CDR3 plus reference TRBV2 and TRBJ1-6, the full variable domain is EPEVTQTPSHQVTQMGQEVILRCVPISNHLYFYWYRQILGQKVEFLVSFYNNEISEKSEIFDDQFSVERPDGSNFTLKIRSTKLEDSAMYFCASSEPTAGVNSPLHFGNGTRLTVT.

The V call is TRBV2, the J call TRBJ1-5; no clear D. The CDR3 covers 15 residues. Germline V gene sequence: CDR1 SNHLY, CDR2 FYNNEI. V was shortened by 6 bases and J by 3 bases, with 15 bases between the two germline ends. CDR3 region: CASRKRREVNQPQHF. The DNA of the CDR3 is TGTGCCAGCAGGAAAAGGCGGGAGGTCAATCAGCCCCAGCATTTT.

This clonotype was seen many times. The rearrangement links TRBV6-5 to TRBJ2-5, with D tentatively TRBD2 (6 bases). The ends were cut back, 0 bases at V and 2 bases at J, with 7 bases in the middle. Germline CDR1 MNHEY, CDR2 SVGAGI. The CDR3 sequence is 14 residues long. CDR3 protein: CASSYSGGQETQYF. CDR3 coding DNA: TGTGCCAGCAGTTACTCGGGGGGACAAGAGACCCAGTACTTC.

V is TRBV6-5 and J is TRBJ2-5; 8 nucleotides align to TRBD1. This CDR3 spans 14 amino acids. After removal of 7 bases from V and 9 bases from J, the junction contained 13 bases not matched to a gene. Germline values: CDR1 MNHEY, CDR2 SVGAGI. The CDR3 region has the DNA TGTGCCAGCAAGTACCCAGGGGGCAATCAGCCCCAGTACTTC. Amino acid sequence: CASKYPGGNQPQYF.

This clonotype was counted many times. The chain links TRBV7-2 to TRBJ2-7; D is possibly TRBD2 (5 bases). The CDR3 is 16 amino acids. In germline, CDR1 is SGHTA, CDR2 FQGNSA. V dropped 4 bases and J dropped 0 bases, with 16 bases sitting between them. CDR3 in DNA: TGTGCCAGCAGCTCAGTGCGGGTCGGTAGCTCCTACGAGCAGTACTTC. It yields the protein CASSSVRVGSSYEQYF.

Worth noting for this clonotype: A much more abundant neighbour one base away suggests this may be a read error. This chain links TRBV12-5 with TRBJ1-1, with D hard to call. The length of the CDR3 is 11 residues. Germline CDR1 reads LGHNT; CDR2 reads FRNRAP. As DNA, the CDR3 is TGTGCTAGTGGTTTGGTGGGTGAAGCTCTCTTT. Translated: CASGLVGEALF. Looking up the rest from reference TRBV12-5 and TRBJ1-1 gives the full variable domain: DARVTQTPRHKVTEMGQEVTMRCQPILGHNTVFWYRQTMMQGLELLAYFRNRAPLDDSGMPKDRFSAEMPDATLATLKIQPSEPRDSAVYFCASGLVGEALFGQGTRLTVV.

Only a few counts were recorded for this clonotype. The V and J genes are TRBV10-3 and TRBJ2-2; TRBD2 aligns across 14 bases. From germline, CDR1 is ENHRY and CDR2 SYGVKD. The CDR3 loop spans 16 amino acids. V lost 4 bases and J lost 4; bases outside the gene matches: 2. This chain's CDR3 is CAISGGLAGVTGELFF. The CDR3 DNA reads as TGTGCCATCAGTGGGGGACTAGCGGGAGTCACCGGGGAGCTGTTTTTT.

The CDR3 loop reads CASRQGSAATYGYTF. CDR3 in DNA: TGTGCCAGCAGACAGGGTTCGGCTGCTACCTATGGCTACACCTTC. This chain joins TRBV11-2 and TRBJ1-2, with D tentatively TRBD1 (6 bases). Per germline, CDR1 SGHAT and CDR2 FQNNGV. The germline V and J ends were trimmed by 6 bases and 4 bases, with 18 bases remaining between them. CDR3 length: 15 residues.

This clonotype was found once. The genes are TRBV10-3 and TRBJ2-7; no definite D call. The CDR3 spans 12 residues. Trimming left V 3 bases short and J 1 base short, with 4 bases between. CDR1 and CDR2 (germline): ENHRY, SYGVKD. DNA for the CDR3: TGTGCCATCAGTGATCAGTCCTACGAGCAGTACTTC. It translates to CAISDQSYEQYF.

The V gene is TRBV15, the J gene TRBJ2-7; D is uncertain. The V end was cut by 3 bases, the J end by 7 bases, with 16 bases between. Per germline, CDR1 LNHNV and CDR2 YYDKDF (reference sequence). The CDR3 has 14 amino acids. The CDR3 loop is CATSSDDVIDEQYF. Here the CDR3 DNA reads TGTGCCACCAGCAGTGATGACGTTATTGATGAGCAGTACTTC.

This clonotype was picked up many times. The J gene is TRBJ2-7, the V gene TRBV20-1; 11 bases match TRBD2. With 3 bases clipped from V and 2 bases from J, the junction kept 3 bases outside the gene matches. Germline CDR1 DFQATT, CDR2 SNEGSKA (reference sequence). The CDR3 is 14 amino acids. CDR3 in amino acids: CSARGLADPYEQYF. CDR3 in DNA: TGCAGTGCTAGGGGACTAGCGGACCCCTACGAGCAGTACTTC.

This clonotype was detected many times. The chain joins TRBV5-5 to TRBJ1-2, with no clear D. The CDR3 sequence is 15 residues long. CDR1 is SGHKS and CDR2 is YYEKEE in the germline V gene (reference sequence). Trimming took 0 bases from V and 6 from J, leaving 15 bases between them. The CDR3 DNA is TGTGCCAGCAGCTTGGAGGGCATATACACAAATGGCTACACCTTC. Its protein is CASSLEGIYTNGYTF.

This clonotype was observed at least ten times. The gene calls are TRBV10-3 and TRBJ1-2; the D gene is possibly TRBD1 (6 bases). This CDR3 is built from 17 residues. The germline V and J ends were trimmed by 7 bases and 0 bases, with 21 bases remaining between them. Germline lookup yields CDR1 ENHRY and CDR2 SYGVKD. CDR3 bases: TGTGCCATCAACGGGGGGGGCTCGAACAGATCTAACTATGGCTACACCTTC. This encodes CAINGGGSNRSNYGYTF.

This sequence joins TRBV19 and TRBJ2-7; 13 bases fit TRBD2. This CDR3 region has 16 residues. The germline CDR1 and CDR2 sequences are LNHDA and SQIVND (reference sequence). Trimming at V came to 4 bases and at J to 5 bases, leaving 8 bases not matched to a gene. CDR3 bases: TGTGCCAGTAGTACGAGACTAGCGGGAGGACGAGACGAGCAGTACTTC. Its protein is CASSTRLAGGRDEQYF.

This clonotype was recorded at least ten times. The chain joins TRBV20-1 to TRBJ2-7; TRBD1 might be the D (6 bases). The CDR3 spans 11 residues. The germline gives CDR1 DFQATT, CDR2 SNEGSKA (reference sequence). V was pared by 4 bases and J by 5 bases, with 9 bases between. This CDR3 is CSAKEGDEQYF. The CDR3 coding sequence is TGCAGTGCTAAAGAGGGGGACGAGCAGTACTTC.

This clonotype was picked up a small number of times. This chain connects TRBV20-1 to TRBJ2-3; D call uncertain. V was pared by 6 bases and J by 6 bases, with 16 bases between. The germline V gene encodes CDR1 DFQATT and CDR2 SNEGSKA (reference sequence). This CDR3 has 13 amino acids. CDR3 protein: CSALSPRADTQYF. The CDR3 DNA reads TGCAGTGCCCTGAGTCCTAGGGCTGATACGCAGTATTTT.